Listed below are T cell receptor beta chains from one sample, sequenced in a study of blood T cell repertoires in COVID-19. The assay was immunoSEQ multiplex PCR, and TCRdb's table has in-frame clones only and misses some. The repertoire has roughly 250,000 clones, about nine tenths of them found once; the top ten carry about 6.9%. Sequencing used PBMCs or T cells enriched from blood (not recorded which). The receptor set was obtained from a woman in her 30s with acute COVID-19. Each CDR3 is given with its conserved first and last residue. A D gene is named only where the DNA matches it firmly.

-,TRBV2,TRBJ2-1,CASSGIGRGRGEQFF
TRBD1,TRBV5-6,TRBJ1-2,CASSLKTGARDYGYTF
-,TRBV2,TRBJ1-4,CASSEAEGRGNEKLFF
-,TRBV2,TRBJ1-2,CASSRTDQANYGYTF
-,TRBV5-1,TRBJ2-5,CASSLSGDWETQYF
-,TRBV10-3,TRBJ2-2,CAISERTGNTGELFF
TRBD1,TRBV19,TRBJ2-2,CASSRRTGGTGELFF
TRBD1,TRBV9,TRBJ2-6,CASSIRDRDSGANVLTF
-,TRBV29-1,TRBJ1-1,CSVSAWGGSTEAFF
-,TRBV13,TRBJ2-1,CASSSTRRGEQFF
TRBD1,TRBV29-1,TRBJ1-1,CSVPEDRAKIMNTEAFF
-,TRBV29-1,TRBJ2-7,CSVEEVASSGYEQYF
-,TRBV14,TRBJ2-7,CASSQGGSAILYEQYF
-,TRBV4-3,TRBJ2-7,CASSHSGTLTYEQYF
TRBD1,TRBV18,TRBJ2-1,CASSPPSPGQGALSYNEQFF
TRBD2,TRBV5-6,TRBJ2-7,CASSSPGGRASYEQYF
-,TRBV19,TRBJ1-1,CASTRGLNTEAFF
-,TRBV6-2/TRBV6-3,TRBJ1-2,CASSGEGFYGYTF
TRBD2,TRBV10-3,TRBJ2-2,CAISEFPGLANVRRSGELFF
-,TRBV5-6,TRBJ2-5,CASSLPGQETQYF
-,TRBV30,TRBJ1-4,CAWSQGVGLPNEKLFF
-,TRBV5-1,TRBJ1-2,CASSWGDVWRAGYTF
-,TRBV7-9,TRBJ2-5,CASSLVRGLKGATQYF
-,TRBV10-2,TRBJ2-1,CASSEGESSYNEQFF
TRBD1,TRBV3-1/TRBV3-2,TRBJ1-4,CASSRGQGGRELFF
-,TRBV3-1/TRBV3-2,TRBJ2-1,CASSQDPSERAEGRAEQFF
-,TRBV2,TRBJ2-1,CASLAFPSYNEQFF
TRBD1,TRBV4-1,TRBJ1-3,CASSQDGTGLSGNTIYF
-,TRBV6-2/TRBV6-3,TRBJ1-5,CASSYGGVNQPQHF
TRBD2,TRBV3-1/TRBV3-2,TRBJ2-1,CASSHGGTAGGPYNEQFF
TRBD1,TRBV28,TRBJ1-1,CASSGQGYTEAFF
-,TRBV27,TRBJ2-7,CASSWEPRATGPHEQYF
-,TRBV28,TRBJ1-2,CASSLAGTPYGYTF
-,TRBV7-9,TRBJ1-2,CASSGNGGYGYTF
-,TRBV14,TRBJ1-2,CASSQGGDYGYTF
-,TRBV15,TRBJ1-6,CATSREGAGRNSPLHF
TRBD1,TRBV10-2,TRBJ1-5,CASSEVDRVNAQHF
-,TRBV7-9,TRBJ1-1,CASSALIARAFF
-,TRBV6-1,TRBJ1-1,CASNEQGNTEAFF
-,TRBV18,TRBJ2-5,CASSPTPGFETQYF